Following are 25 T cell receptor beta chains from one sample sequenced in a study of blood T cells in healthy people across ages (dated by TCRdb to between 2014 and 2017). The method behind the library was 5' RACE. TCRdb records Illumina HiSeq 2500 as the sequencer. The second PCR ran for about 7 to 11 cycles and used a J-beta primer mix along with a sample-barcoded 5' primer. TCRdb trimmed the raw reads at Q25, called clones with MiXCR and kept productive beta chains. Rows are combined by CDR3 protein, so each entry shows the most common genes and DNA. The sample records nearly 1 million distinct CDR3 sequences, 51% of which are singletons. The top ten clones comprise roughly 23% of the sample. The sequencing input was blood. The receptor source for this set is a woman aged 55-69 years in good health.

The chain uses TRBV7-9 and TRBJ2-2; D uncertain. The CDR3 loop spans 16 amino acids. V was shortened by 3 bases and J by 2 bases, with 13 bases between the two germline ends. The germline gives CDR1 SEHNR, CDR2 FQNEAQ (reference sequence). The DNA for the CDR3 is TGTGCCAGCAGCTTCAAACTCACCATCAACACCGGGGAGCTGTTTTTT. Encoded protein: CASSFKLTINTGELFF.

This clonotype was counted once. This sequence joins TRBV7-2 and TRBJ2-3; D not certain. The length of the CDR3 is 13 residues. V lost 1 base and J lost 8, with 10 bases in between. Germline V CDR1 and CDR2: SGHTA, FQGNSA. CDR3 in amino acids: CASSLVDSGTQYF. The CDR3 bases are TGTGCCAGCAGCTTAGTAGACTCAGGTACGCAGTATTTT. The full variable domain, its missing parts supplied by reference TRBV7-2 and TRBJ2-3, is GAGVSQSPSNKVTEKGKDVELRCDPISGHTALYWYRQSLGQGLEFLIYFQGNSAPDKSGLPSDRFSAERTGGSVSTLTIQRTQQEDSAVYLCASSLVDSGTQYFGPGTRLTVL.

The table lists this clonotype with a few counts. The chain carries TRBV20-1 and TRBJ2-1, with TRBD2 matching 10 bases. CDR1 and CDR2 from the germline V gene are DFQATT and SNEGSKA (reference sequence). The CDR3 sequence is 17 residues long. The J segment lost 6 bases and the V segment lost 0 bases, leaving 11 bases of the junction unmatched. The CDR3 region is CSARDPSGSGAGNEQFF. The CDR3 nucleotides are TGCAGTGCTAGAGACCCTAGCGGGAGCGGGGCTGGCAATGAGCAGTTCTTC.

This clonotype was counted a single time. The chain links TRBV28 to TRBJ2-1; no reliable D call. V was pared by 7 bases and J by 12 bases, with 4 bases between. CDR1 and CDR2 (germline): MDHEN, SYDVKM. CDR3 length equals 8 residues. CDR3 sequence: CASTGQFF. The DNA of the CDR3 is TGTGCCAGCACGGGGCAGTTCTTC.

This chain connects TRBV28 to TRBJ2-3; no clear D gene. The CDR3 consists of 12 residues. With 6 bases removed from V and 5 bases from J, the gap between germline ends came to 9 bases. CDR1 is MDHEN and CDR2 is SYDVKM in the germline V gene. In nucleotides, the CDR3 is TGTGCCAGCAGGAAGAGAAGAGATACGCAGTATTTT. Amino acid sequence: CASRKRRDTQYF.

The rearrangement links TRBV7-2 to TRBJ2-3; TRBD2 matches at 8 bases. V trimming: 6 bases; J trimming: 5 bases; junction bases outside the gene matches: 10. This CDR3 contains 15 residues. Per germline, CDR1 SGHTA and CDR2 FQGNSA. Here the CDR3 DNA reads TGTGCCAGCAGGGGGGGGGGACTAGTCATAGATACGCAGTATTTT. Translating gives CASRGGGLVIDTQYF.

The chain carries TRBV6-2 or TRBV6-3 and TRBJ2-3, with D unclear. V dropped 7 bases and J dropped 8 bases, with 10 bases sitting between them. The CDR3 totals 11 residues. The germline V gene has CDR1 MNHEY and CDR2 SVGEGT. CDR3 region: CASTSTVTQYF. CDR3 coding DNA: TGTGCCAGCACCAGTACGGTTACGCAGTATTTT.

The chain employs TRBV4-1 and TRBJ1-1; the match to TRBD1 covers 8 bases. Germline CDR1 reads MGHRA; CDR2 reads YSYEKL. There are 16 residues in the CDR3. Unmatched junction bases numbered 10, after V lost 4 bases and J lost 3 bases. CDR3: CASSPLYRGKDTEAFF. In DNA, the CDR3 is TGCGCCAGCAGCCCTCTCTACAGGGGGAAGGACACTGAAGCTTTCTTT.

The chain joins TRBV15 to TRBJ2-7, with D perhaps TRBD1 or TRBD2 (5 bases each). The DNA matches TRBJ2-5 better at its end, which makes the J call doubtful. This CDR3 is 13 amino acids long. Per germline, CDR1 LNHNV and CDR2 YYDKDF (reference sequence). CDR3 protein: CATRGEPKETQYF. CDR3 nucleotides: TGTGCCACCAGAGGGGAGCCAAAAGAGACCCAGTACTTC.

The V and J genes are TRBV4-1 and TRBJ1-1; D ambiguous. The CDR3 totals 15 residues. V lost 1 base and J 2 bases, leaving 11 bases between the germline ends. Germline V gene data show CDR1 as MGHRA and CDR2 as YSYEKL. The CDR3 region is CASSQVEVRNTEAFF. CDR3 sequence (DNA): TGCGCCAGCAGCCAAGTGGAGGTGAGAAACACTGAAGCTTTCTTT.

Remarks on this clonotype: With a much larger clone just one base away, this may be a read error. The chain's CDR3 is CSAIRASGMYSEQFF. CDR3 in DNA: TGCAGTGCTATTAGGGCTAGCGGTATGTACAGTGAGCAGTTCTTC. The V call is TRBV20-1, the J call TRBJ2-1, with 7 positions matching TRBD2. Germline V gene sequence: CDR1 DFQATT, CDR2 SNEGSKA (reference sequence). CDR3 length equals 15 residues.

Worth noting for this clonotype: Germline and junction disagree at one end, which may indicate a read error. This chain uses TRBV29-1 with TRBJ2-3, with D perhaps matching TRBD2 (6 bases). Germline lookup yields CDR1 SQVTM and CDR2 ANQGSEA. This CDR3 has 14 amino acids. CDR3: CSVEEGTSTDTQYF. The CDR3 region has the DNA TGCAGCGTGGAAGAAGGGACTAGCACAGATACGCAGTATTTT.

The rearrangement uses TRBV12-3 or TRBV12-4 and TRBJ2-2, with D possibly TRBD2 on 5 matching bases. This CDR3 region has 13 residues. Trimming pared 6 bases from V and 6 bases from J, leaving 11 bases between. This CDR3 is CASRDGDPGELFF. CDR3 sequence (DNA): TGTGCCAGCAGGGACGGGGATCCCGGGGAGCTGTTTTTT.

CDR3 DNA sequence: TGTGCCAGCTCACCACCGGAGACAGGGCCTTACGAGCAGTACTTC. Translating it yields CASSPPETGPYEQYF. This chain uses TRBV18 with TRBJ2-5; 7 bases map to TRBD1. Matching the DNA end better, TRBJ2-7 makes the J call doubtful. CDR1 is KGHSH, CDR2 LQKENI, per germline. This CDR3 contains 15 residues.

CDR3 residues: CATRLAGIDEQYF. Here the CDR3 DNA reads TGTGCCACCAGACTGGCGGGAATCGACGAGCAGTACTTC. The V gene is TRBV28, the J gene TRBJ2-4; D may be TRBD2 (6 bases). The closer fit of TRBJ2-7 to the DNA end suggests the J call may be wrong. In germline, CDR1 is MDHEN, CDR2 SYDVKM. The CDR3 is 13 amino acids.

The chain combines TRBV14 with TRBJ2-1; possible D gene TRBD2, 5 bases. The germline V gene has CDR1 SGHDN and CDR2 FVKESK. The length of the CDR3 is 14 residues. V was cut by 4 bases and J by 4 bases, with 11 bases left in between. CDR3 sequence reads: CASSPLGEYNEQFF. The CDR3 DNA reads as TGTGCCAGCAGCCCTCTCGGGGAATACAATGAGCAGTTCTTC.

This clonotype appeared a single time. This chain uses TRBV3-1 with TRBJ2-5; a weak D match, TRBD1 (5 bases). CDR3 length: 14 residues. Trimming stripped 3 bases from V and 0 bases from J, with 8 bases between. Germline assignment: CDR1 LGHDT and CDR2 YNNKEL (reference sequence). The CDR3 region is CASSHGHNQETQYF. CDR3 coding DNA: TGTGCCAGCAGCCATGGACATAACCAAGAGACCCAGTACTTC.

The chain combines TRBV6-2 or TRBV6-3 with TRBJ1-1; D is unresolved. Between the trimmed V and J ends, which lost 6 bases and 6 bases, there was a span of 17 bases. CDR1 and CDR2 (germline): MNHEY, SVGEGT. CDR3 length equals 14 residues. The CDR3 DNA is TGTGCCAGCAGCCGACACGTGGCCGGGGCTGAAGCTTTCTTT. This gives the protein CASSRHVAGAEAFF.

The chain has TRBV5-6 and TRBJ2-7; D possibly corresponds to TRBD1 (6 bases). The germline V gene encodes CDR1 SGHDT and CDR2 YYEEEE. The V gene lost 0 bases and the J gene lost 7 bases, with 11 bases spanning the gap. The CDR3 runs 13 residues. This CDR3 is CASSLVSGAEQYF. The DNA of the CDR3 is TGTGCCAGCAGCTTGGTCTCAGGGGCAGAGCAGTACTTC.

This clonotype was counted only a few times. This chain connects TRBV5-6 to TRBJ1-2, with D uncertain. V shed 2 bases and J shed 0 bases, with 11 bases lying between them. This CDR3 region has 15 residues. The V gene's germline CDR1 is SGHDT and CDR2 YYEEEE. The CDR3 bases are TGTGCCAGCAGCTTTCCGGCCAGAGCTAACTATGGCTACACCTTC. This encodes CASSFPARANYGYTF.

The rearrangement joins TRBV27 to TRBJ1-2, with 11 bases aligning to TRBD1. The CDR3 length is 16 residues. V lost 5 bases and J lost 4; bases outside the gene matches: 9. Germline V gives CDR1 MNHEY, CDR2 SMNVEV (reference sequence). Here the CDR3 reads CASSTLGQGGFYGYTF. CDR3 in DNA: TGTGCCAGCAGTACCCTGGGACAGGGGGGATTCTATGGCTACACCTTC.

The chain uses TRBV12-3 or TRBV12-4 and TRBJ2-3, with D tentatively TRBD1 (6 bases). There are 16 residues in the CDR3. The germline V and J ends were trimmed by 5 bases and 3 bases, with 18 bases remaining between them. The CDR3 is CASSAGTNVVTDTQYF. CDR3 sequence (DNA): TGTGCCAGCAGTGCCGGGACAAATGTAGTGACAGATACGCAGTATTTT.

The chain joins TRBV4-2 to TRBJ1-2, with 7 nucleotides matching TRBD1. There are 16 residues in the CDR3. Germline CDR1 and CDR2: LGHNA and YNFKEQ. The V and J ends lost 1 base and 0 bases, in that order; junction bases with no gene match: 5. CDR3 loop: CASSQGQGVANYGYTF. CDR3 DNA: TGTGCCAGCAGCCAAGGGCAGGGGGTAGCTAACTATGGCTACACCTTC.

The chain joins TRBV9 to TRBJ2-3; D uncertain. The length of the CDR3 is 14 residues. The germline V gene encodes CDR1 SGDLS and CDR2 YYNGEE. The ends were cut back, 3 bases at V and 1 base at J, with 9 bases in the middle. The chain's CDR3 is CASSAGPRTDTQYF. CDR3 sequence (DNA): TGTGCCAGCAGCGCGGGCCCGCGCACAGATACGCAGTATTTT.

The chain uses TRBV4-3 and TRBJ2-5; the match to TRBD2 covers 7 bases. V shed 1 base and J 5 bases; nucleotides not matched to a gene: 10. This CDR3 has 16 amino acids. CDR1 and CDR2 from the germline V gene are LGHNA and YSLEER. CDR3 residues: CASSQVGSGIGETQYF. As DNA, the CDR3 is TGCGCCAGCAGCCAAGTGGGGAGCGGGATTGGGGAGACCCAGTACTTC.